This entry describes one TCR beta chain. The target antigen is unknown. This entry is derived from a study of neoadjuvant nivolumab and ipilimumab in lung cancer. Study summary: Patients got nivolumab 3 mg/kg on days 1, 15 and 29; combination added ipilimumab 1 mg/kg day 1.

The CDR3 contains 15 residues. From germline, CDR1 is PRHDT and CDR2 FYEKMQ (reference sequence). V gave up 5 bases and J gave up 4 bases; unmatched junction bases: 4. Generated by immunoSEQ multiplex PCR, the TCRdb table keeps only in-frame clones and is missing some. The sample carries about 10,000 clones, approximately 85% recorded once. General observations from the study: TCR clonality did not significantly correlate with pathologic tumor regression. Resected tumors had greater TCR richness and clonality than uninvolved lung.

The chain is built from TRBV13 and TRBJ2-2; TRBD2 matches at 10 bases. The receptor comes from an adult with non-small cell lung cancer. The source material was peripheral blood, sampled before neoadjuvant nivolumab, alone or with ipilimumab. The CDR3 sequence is CASSLAGVITGELFF. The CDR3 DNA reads TGTGCCAGCAGCCTAGCGGGAGTGATCACCGGGGAGCTGTTTTTT.